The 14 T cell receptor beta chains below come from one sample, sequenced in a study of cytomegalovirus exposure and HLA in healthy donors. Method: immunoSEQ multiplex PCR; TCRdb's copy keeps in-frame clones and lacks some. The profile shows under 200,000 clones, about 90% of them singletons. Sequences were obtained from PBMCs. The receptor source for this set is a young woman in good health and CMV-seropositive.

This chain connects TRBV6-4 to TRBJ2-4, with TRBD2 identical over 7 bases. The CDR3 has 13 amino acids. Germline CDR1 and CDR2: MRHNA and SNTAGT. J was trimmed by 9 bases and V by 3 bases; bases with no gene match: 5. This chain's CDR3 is CASSEGLEGIQYF. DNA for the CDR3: TGTGCCAGCAGTGAAGGACTAGAGGGCATTCAGTACTTC.

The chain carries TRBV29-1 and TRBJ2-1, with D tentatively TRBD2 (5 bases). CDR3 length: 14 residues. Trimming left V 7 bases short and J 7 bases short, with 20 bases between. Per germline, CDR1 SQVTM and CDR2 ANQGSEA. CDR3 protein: CSAHKPQLDNEQFF. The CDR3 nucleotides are TGCAGCGCTCATAAGCCCCAACTAGATAATGAGCAGTTCTTC.

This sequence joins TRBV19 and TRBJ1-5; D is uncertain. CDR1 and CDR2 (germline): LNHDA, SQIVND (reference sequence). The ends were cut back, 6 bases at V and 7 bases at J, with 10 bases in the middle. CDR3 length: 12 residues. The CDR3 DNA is TGTGCCAGTAGCCCAGGTTGGCAGCCCCAGCATTTT. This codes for CASSPGWQPQHF.

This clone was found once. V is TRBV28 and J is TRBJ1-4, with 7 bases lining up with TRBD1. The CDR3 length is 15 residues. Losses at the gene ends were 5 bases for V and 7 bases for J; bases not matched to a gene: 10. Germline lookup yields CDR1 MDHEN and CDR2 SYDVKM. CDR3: CASSLIQGRLEKLFF. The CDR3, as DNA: TGTGCCAGCAGTCTCATACAGGGGCGCCTTGAAAAACTGTTTTTT.

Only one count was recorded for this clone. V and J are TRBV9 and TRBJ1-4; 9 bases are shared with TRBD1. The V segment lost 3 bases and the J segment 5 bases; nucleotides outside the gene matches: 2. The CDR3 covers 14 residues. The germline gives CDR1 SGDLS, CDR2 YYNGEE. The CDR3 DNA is TGTGCCAGCAGCGCGACAGGGGGAAATGAAAAACTGTTTTTT. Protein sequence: CASSATGGNEKLFF.

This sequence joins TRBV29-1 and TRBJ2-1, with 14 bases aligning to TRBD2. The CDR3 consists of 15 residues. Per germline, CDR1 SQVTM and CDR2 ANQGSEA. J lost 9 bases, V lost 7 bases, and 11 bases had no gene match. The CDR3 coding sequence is TGCAGCGCCGGGGGGGGACTAGCGGGAGATTCTGAGCAGTTCTTC. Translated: CSAGGGLAGDSEQFF.

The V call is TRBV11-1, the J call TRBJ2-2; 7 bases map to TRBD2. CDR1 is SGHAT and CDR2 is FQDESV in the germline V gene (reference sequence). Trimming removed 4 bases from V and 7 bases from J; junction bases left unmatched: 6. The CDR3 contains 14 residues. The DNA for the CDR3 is TGTGCCAGCAGCTCTTTACGGGAGGTCGGGGAGCTGTTTTTT. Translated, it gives CASSSLREVGELFF.

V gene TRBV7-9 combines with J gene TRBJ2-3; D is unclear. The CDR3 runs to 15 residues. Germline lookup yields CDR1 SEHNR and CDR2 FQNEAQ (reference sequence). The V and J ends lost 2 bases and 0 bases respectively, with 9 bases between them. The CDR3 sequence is CASSLRASSTDTQYF. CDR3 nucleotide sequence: TGTGCCAGCAGCTTAAGAGCCTCTAGCACAGATACGCAGTATTTT. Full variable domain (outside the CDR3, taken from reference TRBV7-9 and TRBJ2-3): DTGVSQNPRHKITKRGQNVTFRCDPISEHNRLYWYRQTLGQGPEFLTYFQNEAQLEKSRLLSDRFSAERPKGSFSTLEIQRTEQGDSAMYLCASSLRASSTDTQYFGPGTRLTVL.

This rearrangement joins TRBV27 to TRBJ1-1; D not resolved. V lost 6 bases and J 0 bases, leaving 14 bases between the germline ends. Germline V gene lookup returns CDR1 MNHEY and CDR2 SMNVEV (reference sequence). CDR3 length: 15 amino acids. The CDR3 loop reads CASSPPRGMNTEAFF. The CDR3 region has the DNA TGTGCCAGCAGCCCCCCACGAGGGATGAACACTGAAGCTTTCTTT.

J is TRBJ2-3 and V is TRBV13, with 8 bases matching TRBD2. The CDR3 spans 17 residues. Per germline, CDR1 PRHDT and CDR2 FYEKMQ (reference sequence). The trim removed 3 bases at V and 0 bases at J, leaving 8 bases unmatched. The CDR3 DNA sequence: TGTGCCAGCAGCTTTCTCGCCGAGCGGGGGAGCACAGATACGCAGTATTTT. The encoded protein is CASSFLAERGSTDTQYF.

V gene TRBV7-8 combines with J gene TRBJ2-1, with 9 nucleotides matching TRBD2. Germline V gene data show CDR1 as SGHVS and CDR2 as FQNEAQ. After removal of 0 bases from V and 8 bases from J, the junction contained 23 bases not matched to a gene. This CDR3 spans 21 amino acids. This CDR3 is CASSLAPGATSGVFVVDEQFF. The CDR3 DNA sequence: TGTGCCAGCAGCTTAGCCCCAGGGGCGACTAGCGGAGTCTTTGTGGTGGATGAGCAGTTCTTC.

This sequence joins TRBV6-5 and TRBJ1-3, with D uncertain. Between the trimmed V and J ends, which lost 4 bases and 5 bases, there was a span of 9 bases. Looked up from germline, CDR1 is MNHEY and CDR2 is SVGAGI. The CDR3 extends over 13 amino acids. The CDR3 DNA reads TGTGCCAGCAGTTTTCGCGCACGAAACACCATATATTTT. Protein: CASSFRARNTIYF.

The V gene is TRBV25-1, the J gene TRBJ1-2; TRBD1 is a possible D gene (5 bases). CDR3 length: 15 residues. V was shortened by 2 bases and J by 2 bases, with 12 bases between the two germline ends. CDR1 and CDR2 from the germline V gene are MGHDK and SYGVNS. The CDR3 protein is CASSEGGGKNYGYTF. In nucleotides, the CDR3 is TGTGCCAGCAGTGAAGGGGGGGGGAAGAACTATGGCTACACCTTC.

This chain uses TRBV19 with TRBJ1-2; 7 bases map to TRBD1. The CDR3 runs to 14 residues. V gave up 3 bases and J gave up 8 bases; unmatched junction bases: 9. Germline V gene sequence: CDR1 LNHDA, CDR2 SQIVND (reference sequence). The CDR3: CASSMAGQRGGYTF. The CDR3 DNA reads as TGTGCCAGTAGTATGGCGGGACAGAGGGGCGGCTACACCTTC.